The clone carrying this T cell receptor (beta chain) was seen a single time. As yet, its antigen is unknown. For every subset, genomic DNA was evenly distributed across several immunoSEQ plates. Profiled with immunoSEQ multiplex PCR; TCRdb holds only in-frame clones, not every one. The sample holds around 2.5 million clones, approximately 94% seen once. The data derive from a study of shared clonotypes between healthy human individuals. Study findings and constraints: Naive subsets generally had larger estimated richness than memory subsets. Relative to clonotypes present in all four donors, those not shared had lower generation probabilities.

Sequencing used naive CD4+ T cells from PBMCs. Subset of the sample: CD45RA+ positively selected. The TCR was taken from a man aged 18 to 30 in good health. Some clones in this sample may be carry-over from other donors' samples.

The chain's CDR3 is CASSLRGLAGGTSDEQFF. The CDR3, as DNA: TGTGCCAGCAGCTTACGGGGTCTAGCGGGAGGAACCAGTGATGAGCAGTTCTTC. This sequence joins TRBV7-9 and TRBJ2-1; 11 nucleotides match TRBD2. This CDR3 spans 18 amino acids. CDR1 is SEHNR and CDR2 is FQNEAQ in the germline V gene (reference sequence). V trimming: 2 bases; J trimming: 8 bases; junction bases outside the gene matches: 14.